These 15 T cell receptor beta chains originate from one sample sequenced in a study of T cell changes during pregnancy in multiple sclerosis. Sequenced by immunoSEQ multiplex PCR; TCRdb stores in-frame clones only, minus some. Counted here are around 70,000 clones, more than 90% occurring once; the ten biggest clones make up less than 2.5%. Sequenced here: peripheral blood, sampled in the second trimester of pregnancy. The receptors originated from a female donor in good health, enrolled as a control in a pregnancy study.

The chain is built from TRBV5-1 and TRBJ1-2; D gene unclear. This CDR3 has 13 amino acids. Per germline, CDR1 SGHRS and CDR2 YFSETQ. V shed 0 bases and J shed 2 bases, with 5 bases lying between them. The CDR3 spells CASSLARNYGYTF. The DNA for the CDR3 is TGCGCCAGCAGCTTGGCCCGGAACTATGGCTACACCTTC.

This clone was counted a few times. This chain links TRBV5-6 with TRBJ1-5; 7 bases match TRBD1. V was pared by 0 bases and J by 6 bases, with 0 bases of the junction left unmatched. This CDR3 is built from 13 residues. Germline V gene data show CDR1 as SGHDT and CDR2 as YYEEEE. The CDR3 loop reads CASSLEGAQPQHF. DNA for the CDR3: TGTGCCAGCAGCTTGGAGGGGGCTCAGCCCCAGCATTTT.

The V gene is TRBV2, the J gene TRBJ2-7; D is possibly TRBD1 (6 bases). Germline V gene lookup returns CDR1 SNHLY and CDR2 FYNNEI. V lost 6 bases, J lost 4 bases, and 22 bases lay in between. The CDR3 loop spans 16 amino acids. CDR3 loop: CASSLDRNTLGYEQYF. CDR3 nucleotide sequence: TGTGCCAGCAGCCTCGACAGGAACACGCTGGGATACGAGCAGTACTTC.

On this clone: Because the CDR3's place on the DNA is in doubt, the DNA is left out and the CDR3 is given as listed by TCRdb. This chain joins TRBV12-2 and TRBJ1-5; no DNA check was done on the table's D call, TRBD1. TRBV12-2 is given as a pseudogene. The CDR3 adds up to 15 amino acids, both ends counted. The chain's CDR3 is CASRLWGQGTQPQHF.

The V and J genes are TRBV11-2 and TRBJ2-3, with TRBD2 matching over 10 bases. The germline V gene encodes CDR1 SGHAT and CDR2 FQNNGV. V was pared by 4 bases and J by 1 base, with 5 bases of the junction left unmatched. The CDR3 has 16 amino acids. The CDR3 DNA follows: TGTGCCAGCAGCTGGCGAGGGACTAGCGGCACAGATACGCAGTATTTT. Its protein product is CASSWRGTSGTDTQYF.

This clone was observed a handful of times. The chain carries TRBV7-9 and TRBJ1-1; weak D call: TRBD1 (5 bases). Trimming pared 5 bases from V and 9 bases from J, leaving 13 bases between. CDR1 is SEHNR, CDR2 FQNEAQ, per germline (reference sequence). The CDR3 runs 12 residues. CDR3 sequence: CASSPQERQAFF. The CDR3 DNA reads as TGTGCCAGCAGCCCACAGGAACGTCAAGCTTTCTTT. The whole variable domain, filled in from reference TRBV7-9 and TRBJ1-1, reads DTGVSQNPRHKITKRGQNVTFRCDPISEHNRLYWYRQTLGQGPEFLTYFQNEAQLEKSRLLSDRFSAERPKGSFSTLEIQRTEQGDSAMYLCASSPQERQAFFGQGTRLTVV.

A single count supports this clone. This chain connects TRBV7-3 to TRBJ2-6, with D possibly being TRBD1 (5 bases). The V end was cut by 0 bases, the J end by 1 base, with 10 bases between. CDR1 is SGHTA, CDR2 FQGTGA, per germline. The CDR3 has 17 residues. The CDR3 spells CASSLTRKGSGANVLTF. In nucleotides, the CDR3 is TGTGCCAGCAGCTTAACCAGAAAGGGGTCTGGGGCCAACGTCCTGACTTTC.

This clone has just one count. This chain links TRBV11-2 with TRBJ1-5; a weak D match, TRBD1 (5 bases). The CDR3 loop spans 14 amino acids. With 2 bases removed from V and 4 bases from J, the gap between germline ends came to 9 bases. Germline loops: CDR1 SGHAT, CDR2 FQNNGV. The DNA for the CDR3 is TGTGCCAGCAGCTTAACAGGAGATAATCAGCCCCAGCATTTT. Amino acid sequence: CASSLTGDNQPQHF.

The chain combines TRBV10-3 with TRBJ2-7, with D possibly matching TRBD1 (5 bases). CDR1 is ENHRY and CDR2 is SYGVKD in the germline V gene. V shed 9 bases and J shed 4 bases, with 19 bases lying between them. CDR3 length: 14 residues. This chain's CDR3 is CAIQGSLLSYEQYF. Written as DNA, the CDR3 is TGTGCCATTCAGGGTAGTCTTCTCTCGTACGAGCAGTACTTC.

This clone was picked up one time. The chain links TRBV5-4 to TRBJ2-6; the D is unclear. The CDR3 length is 15 residues. Trimming cost V 4 bases and J 2 bases, with 10 bases left between them. Per germline, CDR1 SGHNT and CDR2 YYREEE (reference sequence). CDR3 nucleotide sequence: TGTGCCAGCAGCCAAGATGAGGCTGGGGCCAACGTCCTGACTTTC. Its translation: CASSQDEAGANVLTF.

The chain couples TRBV6-1 to TRBJ2-1; weak D call: TRBD2 (7 bases). Trimming removed 2 bases from V and 8 bases from J, with 10 bases in between. The germline CDR1 and CDR2 sequences are MNHNS and SASEGT. The CDR3 runs to 13 residues. CDR3 protein: CASSERGRDEQFF. Here the CDR3 DNA reads TGTGCCAGCAGTGAAAGGGGGAGGGATGAGCAGTTCTTC.

This chain joins TRBV7-2 and TRBJ1-6; 7 bases align to TRBD1. The CDR3 sequence is 15 residues long. The germline gives CDR1 SGHTA, CDR2 FQGNSA. J gave up 9 bases and V 4 bases, and 9 bases lay outside the gene matches. The CDR3, as DNA: TGTGCCAGCAGCTCGACAGGGTTTCAGGGTTCACCCCTCCACTTT. This gives the protein CASSSTGFQGSPLHF.

This clone was observed a single time. The chain has TRBV28 and TRBJ1-5; D not resolved. The CDR3 runs 15 residues. V gave up 7 bases and J gave up 7 bases, with 20 bases separating them. The V gene's germline CDR1 is MDHEN and CDR2 SYDVKM. The CDR3 sequence is CASTSHGGLRQPQHF. The CDR3 DNA is TGTGCCAGCACCTCACATGGAGGGCTAAGACAGCCCCAGCATTTT.

This CDR3 reads CASRPAATNTGELFF. The CDR3 DNA is TGTGCCAGCAGACCAGCGGCTACGAACACCGGGGAGCTGTTTTTT. The rearrangement joins TRBV25-1 to TRBJ2-2; a possible D gene is TRBD2 (5 bases). V lost 6 bases and J 0 bases, leaving 11 bases between the germline ends. Germline loops: CDR1 MGHDK, CDR2 SYGVNS. This CDR3 is built from 15 residues.

As concerns this clone: A junction end diverges from the germline sequence, so it may reflect a read error. This rearrangement joins TRBV29-1 to TRBJ2-2, with a possible D match to TRBD1 (5 bases). Germline V gene sequence: CDR1 SQVTM, CDR2 ANQGSEA. The CDR3 covers 14 residues. As DNA, the CDR3 is TGCAGCGTTGTCAGGGCAGACCACACCCGGGAGCTGTTTTTT. Protein sequence: CSVVRADHTRELFF.